The entry that follows covers one TCR beta chain sequence. TCRdb's copy holds only in-frame clones and misses some; the assay was immunoSEQ multiplex PCR. Of 85,000 to 95,000 clones listed, 91% are singletons. This sample is drawn from a study of T cell changes during pregnancy in multiple sclerosis. The germline V and J ends were trimmed by 5 bases and 6 bases, with 20 bases remaining between them. The CDR3 covers 15 residues. Per the germline V gene, CDR1 is SGHTA and CDR2 is FQGNSA. V gene TRBV7-2 combines with J gene TRBJ2-7; D perhaps matches TRBD2 (6 bases). This clonotype was obtained from a female donor in good health, enrolled as a control in a pregnancy study. This specimen consisted of peripheral blood, obtained after pregnancy. The CDR3 DNA reads TGTGCCAGCAGCCCGTCGGGACGGACTACCGGCGAGCAGTACTTC. It encodes CASSPSGRTTGEQYF.